A single sample gave rise to the 16 T cell receptor beta chains below, sequenced in a study of molecular identifiers for immune sequencing clone quantification (dated by TCRdb to between 2017 and 2018). Library preparation used PCR. The sequencer was an Illumina HiSeq 4000. TCRdb's own reprocessing of the public reads used fastp at Q25 and MiXCR and kept productive beta chains. Each entry is one CDR3 protein sequence, shown with its most common DNA and genes. This sample is represented by about 640,000 distinct CDR3 sequences; 15% to 20% of them were singletons. The ten largest clones capture under 0.95% of the sample. The sequenced material came from naive CD8+ T cells from blood, with Jurkat cell RNA spiked in. The sample's cell subset or site label is to be understood as: FACS-sorted CD8+CD4-CCR7+CD45RA+ naive T cells. These receptors all stem from a human donor in good health. Some libraries in this study had Jurkat cell RNA spiked in.

Points on this clonotype: It may be a read error: a sequence one base away is much more abundant. This chain connects TRBV11-2 to TRBJ1-1; unclear D gene. The CDR3 is 15 residues long. Trimming took off 2 bases at V and 3 bases at J, with 13 bases between the two ends. CDR1 is SGHAT, CDR2 FQNNGV, per germline. CDR3 region: CASSLRRVPDTEAFF. The CDR3 DNA follows: TGTGCCAGCAGCTTAAGGAGGGTCCCTGACACTGAAGCTTTCTTT.

This clonotype came up once. A much more abundant neighbour one base away suggests this may be a read error. The genes are TRBV9 and TRBJ1-4; a weak D match, TRBD1 (5 bases). The germline V gene has CDR1 SGDLS and CDR2 YYNGEE. CDR3 size: 15 residues. The V end lost 0 bases, the J end lost 5 bases, and 11 bases lay between the germline ends. The CDR3 region has the DNA TGTGCCAGCAGCGTAGGTAGCGGACAAAATGAAAAACTGTTTTTT. Translated, it gives CASSVGSGQNEKLFF.

The table lists this clonotype with many counts. The chain joins TRBV4-1 to TRBJ1-5, with D hard to call. This CDR3 has 13 residues. The V gene lost 4 bases and the J gene lost 1 base, with 5 bases spanning the gap. The germline V gene has CDR1 MGHRA and CDR2 YSYEKL. The CDR3 DNA sequence: TGCGCCAGCAGCCCGGACAGCAATCAGCCCCAGCATTTT. It encodes CASSPDSNQPQHF.

This rearrangement joins TRBV20-1 to TRBJ2-4; D unresolved. This CDR3 contains 14 residues. Between the trimmed V and J ends, which lost 5 bases and 9 bases, there was a span of 20 bases. The V gene's germline CDR1 is DFQATT and CDR2 SNEGSKA (reference sequence). The CDR3 bases are TGCAGTGCTCCCCGACGGGCCCGGAGTGGCATTCAGTACTTC. It is translated as CSAPRRARSGIQYF.

This clonotype showed up many times. The V gene is TRBV25-1, the J gene TRBJ1-1; 7 bases agree with TRBD1. This CDR3 spans 13 amino acids. Germline V gives CDR1 MGHDK, CDR2 SYGVNS. V lost 8 bases and J lost 7; bases outside the gene matches: 10. CDR3 sequence reads: CASPRQGRSEAFF. The CDR3 DNA reads as TGTGCCAGCCCGAGACAGGGACGCAGTGAAGCTTTCTTT.

Ten or more counts support this clonotype. DNA for the CDR3: TGCGCCAGCAGCCAAACCGGGACACATAACACTGAAGCTTTCTTT. It codes for CASSQTGTHNTEAFF. J is TRBJ1-1 and V is TRBV4-1, with D possibly matching TRBD1 (6 bases). Germline values: CDR1 MGHRA, CDR2 YSYEKL. The CDR3 runs 15 residues. Trimming left V 2 bases short and J 2 bases short, with 12 bases between.

Note on this clonotype: A much larger clone sits a single nucleotide away, making a read error possible. This chain joins TRBV7-9 and TRBJ2-7; D is tentatively TRBD1 or TRBD2 (5 bases each). CDR3 length equals 13 residues. Germline V gene sequence: CDR1 SEHNR, CDR2 FQNEAQ (reference sequence). Here the CDR3 reads CAGSQTVGTEQYF. The CDR3 bases are TGTGCCGGCAGCCAGACTGTGGGGACCGAGCAGTACTTC.

This clonotype has ten or more counts. The chain recombines TRBV28 with TRBJ2-2; weak D call: TRBD1 (6 bases). Germline CDR1 is MDHEN and CDR2 is SYDVKM. The CDR3 extends over 16 amino acids. V was cut by 4 bases and J by 7 bases, with 19 bases left in between. As DNA, the CDR3 is TGTGCCAGCAGTTCACCGGTTTGGGGGCAGAGCGGGGAGCTGTTTTTT. It specifies CASSSPVWGQSGELFF.

Regarding this clonotype: This clone may be a read error of a much larger clone one base away. The chain employs TRBV6-2 or TRBV6-3 and TRBJ1-5; D not resolved. The germline V gene encodes CDR1 MNHEY and CDR2 SVGEGT. The CDR3 consists of 16 residues. Trimming removed 5 bases at V and 5 bases at J, with 19 bases between. The CDR3 loop reads CASSLRTQSSHQPQHF. DNA of the CDR3: TGTGCCAGCAGTCTGCGGACCCAAAGCTCTCATCAGCCCCAGCATTTT.

This clonotype has a count of ten or more. The chain couples TRBV4-1 to TRBJ2-3, with D possibly being TRBD1 or TRBD2 (5 bases each). This CDR3 is 14 amino acids long. Trimming took off 1 base at V and 8 bases at J, with 13 bases between the two ends. Germline-derived CDR1 and CDR2 are MGHRA and YSYEKL. The CDR3 DNA reads as TGCGCCAGCAGCCAAGGGGGCGGCGGAGGTACGCAGTATTTT. Translating gives CASSQGGGGGTQYF.

In this sample, this clonotype turned up a few times. This chain connects TRBV19 to TRBJ2-7; D is unclear. V lost 3 bases to trimming and J lost 0 bases, with 9 bases between them. The CDR3 runs 14 residues. CDR1 and CDR2 from the germline V gene are LNHDA and SQIVND (reference sequence). The CDR3 is CASSMSSSSYEQYF. The DNA of the CDR3 is TGTGCCAGTAGTATGAGTTCTAGCTCCTACGAGCAGTACTTC.

Concerning this clonotype: Because it lacks the conserved phenylalanine or tryptophan at the end, this CDR3 is likely a read error. V and J are TRBV3-1 and TRBJ1-6; D uncertain. The germline V and J ends were trimmed by 0 bases and 8 bases, with 14 bases remaining between them. CDR1 and CDR2 (germline): LGHDT, YNNKEL (reference sequence). CDR3 length: 16 residues. The CDR3 sequence is CASSQDLPGKYSPLHL. CDR3 sequence (DNA): TGTGCCAGCAGCCAAGATCTGCCGGGCAAGTATTCACCCCTCCACTTA.

Notes on this clonotype: One end of the junction is discordant with germline, which a read error may explain. The chain is built from TRBV4-1 and TRBJ2-6; a possible D gene is TRBD1 (5 bases). The CDR3 sequence is 19 residues long. Per the germline V gene, CDR1 is MGHRA and CDR2 is YSYEKL. The CDR3 DNA follows: TGCGCCAGCAGCCAAGATCCGGCGGACACCTCCTCTGGGGTCAACGTCCTGACTTTC. Protein sequence: CASSQDPADTSSGVNVLTF.

V usage is TRBV5-3 and J usage is TRBJ2-7; TRBD2 is a possible D gene (6 bases). TRBV5-3 counts as an open reading frame of uncertain function. V was pared by 8 bases and J by 6 bases, with 21 bases between. This CDR3 region has 14 residues. The CDR3 reads CASSPHWDWVEQYF. The CDR3 DNA reads as TGTGCCAGCAGCCCACACTGGGACTGGGTCGAGCAGTACTTC.

This clonotype has ten or more counts. CDR3 amino acids: CASSSSGGTDTQYF. CDR3 coding DNA: TGTGCCAGCAGCTCTAGCGGTGGCACAGATACGCAGTATTTT. The gene calls are TRBV6-2 or TRBV6-3 and TRBJ2-3; 7 positions agree with TRBD2. The CDR3 is 14 residues long. J gave up 1 base and V 6 bases, and 4 bases lay outside the gene matches. Germline values: CDR1 MNHEY, CDR2 SVGEGT.

This clonotype came up many times. J is TRBJ2-7 and V is TRBV20-1; 9 bases agree with TRBD2. V lost 4 bases, J lost 7 bases, and 11 bases stayed unmatched. Germline V CDR1 and CDR2: DFQATT, SNEGSKA (reference sequence). The CDR3 totals 14 residues. The CDR3, as DNA: TGCAGTGCTATGGGGGCTAGCGGGAAGGGAGAGCAGTACTTC. Amino acids: CSAMGASGKGEQYF.